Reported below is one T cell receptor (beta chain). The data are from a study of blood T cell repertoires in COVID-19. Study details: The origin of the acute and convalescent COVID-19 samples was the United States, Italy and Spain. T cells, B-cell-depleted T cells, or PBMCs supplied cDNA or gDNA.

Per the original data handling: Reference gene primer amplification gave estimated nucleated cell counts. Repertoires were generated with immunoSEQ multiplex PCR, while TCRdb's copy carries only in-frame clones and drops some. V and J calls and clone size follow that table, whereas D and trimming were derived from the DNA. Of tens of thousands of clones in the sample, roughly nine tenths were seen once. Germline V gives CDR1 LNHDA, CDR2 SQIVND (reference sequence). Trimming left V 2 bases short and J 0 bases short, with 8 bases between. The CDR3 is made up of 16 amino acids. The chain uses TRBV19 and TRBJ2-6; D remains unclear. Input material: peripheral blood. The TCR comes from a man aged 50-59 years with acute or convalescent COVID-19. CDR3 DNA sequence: TGTGCCAGTAGTATAACGGGTACCTCTGGGGCCAACGTCCTGACTTTC. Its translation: CASSITGTSGANVLTF.